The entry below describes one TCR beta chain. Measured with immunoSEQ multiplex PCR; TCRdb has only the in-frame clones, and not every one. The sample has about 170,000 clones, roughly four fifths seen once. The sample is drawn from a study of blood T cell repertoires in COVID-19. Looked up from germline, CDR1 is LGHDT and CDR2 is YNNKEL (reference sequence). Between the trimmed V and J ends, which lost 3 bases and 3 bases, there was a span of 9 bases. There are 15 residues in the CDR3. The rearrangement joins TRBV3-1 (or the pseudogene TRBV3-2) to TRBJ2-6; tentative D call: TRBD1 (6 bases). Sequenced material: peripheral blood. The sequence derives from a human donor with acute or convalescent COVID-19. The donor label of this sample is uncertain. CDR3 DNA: TGTGCCAGCAGCCAGGACAGTTATGGGGCCAACGTCCTGACTTTC. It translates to CASSQDSYGANVLTF.